This T cell receptor (beta chain) derives from a study of siplizumab effects on memory and regulatory T cells. TCRdb keeps only in-frame clones here, not all; method: immunoSEQ multiplex PCR. The sample lists about 100,000 clones, 85% to 95% seen once, with approximately 0.66% in the top ten. With respect to this clone: Its antigen is not identified.

V lost 0 bases, J lost 7 bases, and 11 bases lay in between. The CDR3 spans 14 residues. CDR1 is SGHRS, CDR2 YFSETQ, per germline. General study findings and limits: Mappable alloreactive CD4+ clones averaged approximately 70% Treg-derived with siplizumab versus 26.9% in controls.

The sequenced sample consisted of Tregs sorted from blood. The receptor was derived from a human donor in good health. The rearrangement uses TRBV5-1 and TRBJ2-1; no clear D gene. In DNA form, the CDR3 reads TGCGCCAGCAGCTTGGGCGCGGTGGGGAATGAGCAGTTCTTC. Translation gives CASSLGAVGNEQFF.